The rows below give T cell receptor beta chains drawn from one sample of a study of blood T cell repertoires in COVID-19. Some clones are missing from TCRdb's copy, which holds only in-frame ones; the method was immunoSEQ multiplex PCR. The table includes roughly 180,000 clones, approximately 79% detected once. The sequencing input was peripheral blood. The receptor source for this set is a man aged 55 to 69 with active or convalescent COVID-19. The CDR3 runs from the conserved cysteine through the conserved F or W. The order of the fields is D gene, V gene, clone size, J gene, CDR3 protein, CDR3 DNA. D genes are given only for firm matches. A clone size is listed for some rows: how often the clone was seen (once, few, many), or a class if it is expanded.

NA	TRBV12-3/TRBV12-4	NA	TRBJ1-1	CASSLTVPVAFF	TGTGCCAGCAGCCTAACTGTGCCTGTGGCTTTCTTT
NA	TRBV12-3/TRBV12-4	NA	TRBJ2-2	CASSFGAGELFF	TGTGCCAGCAGTTTCGGAGCCGGGGAGCTGTTTTTT
TRBD2	TRBV7-2	NA	TRBJ2-5	CASSLAGLVGVGETQYF	TGTGCCAGCAGCTTAGCGGGACTAGTGGGAGTCGGAGAGACCCAGTACTTC
NA	TRBV6-5	NA	TRBJ2-7	CASSPTGNPYEQYF	TGTGCCAGCAGTCCCACAGGGAATCCCTACGAGCAGTACTTC
TRBD1	TRBV5-6	NA	TRBJ1-6	CASSVAGTGINSPLHF	TGTGCCAGCAGCGTGGCCGGGACAGGCATCAATTCACCCCTCCACTTT
NA	TRBV19	once	TRBJ1-2	CASSIGGGYTF	TGTGCCAGTAGTATAGGAGGCGGCTACACCTTC
NA	TRBV5-8	NA	TRBJ2-1	CASSFYRTIYNEQFF	TGTGCCAGCAGCTTTTACAGGACGATCTACAATGAGCAGTTCTTC
NA	TRBV12-5	NA	TRBJ2-3	CASGAGLSRTDTQYF	TGTGCTAGTGGGGCGGGACTCTCTAGGACAGATACGCAGTATTTT
TRBD1	TRBV28	NA	TRBJ2-7	CASSTGTAFSPYEQYF	TGTGCCAGCAGCACCGGGACAGCTTTCTCCCCCTACGAGCAGTACTTC
TRBD1	TRBV19	NA	TRBJ2-5	CASSIRGTGGETQYF	TGTGCCAGTAGTATTAGGGGGACAGGGGGAGAGACCCAGTACTTC
NA	TRBV7-6	NA	TRBJ1-5	CASSLGASWDQPQHF	TGTGCCAGCAGCTTAGGGGCCAGTTGGGATCAGCCCCAGCATTTT
TRBD2	TRBV7-2	NA	TRBJ2-1	CASSLTSGSGNEQFF	TGTGCCAGCAGCCTAACTAGCGGGAGTGGCAATGAGCAGTTCTTC
NA	TRBV7-9	NA	TRBJ2-3	CASSLMGGEAADTQYF	TGTGCCAGCAGCTTAATGGGTGGGGAGGCGGCAGATACGCAGTATTTT
TRBD2	TRBV9	NA	TRBJ2-5	CASSVADQGGETQYF	TGTGCCAGCAGCGTAGCTGATCAGGGAGGGGAGACCCAGTACTTC
NA	TRBV10-3	NA	TRBJ2-5	CATAETQETQYF	TGTGCCACCGCAGAAACCCAAGAGACCCAGTACTTC
TRBD2	TRBV4-1	once	TRBJ2-5	CASSQETSGGQETQYF	TGCGCCAGCAGCCAGGAAACTAGCGGGGGACAAGAGACCCAGTACTTC
NA	TRBV7-6	NA	TRBJ1-4	CASSLLREKLFF	TGTGCCAGCAGCTTACTGAGAGAAAAACTGTTTTTT
NA	TRBV11-2	NA	TRBJ2-7	CASSLSADSGYEQYF	TGTGCCAGCAGCTTAAGTGCGGATTCGGGTTACGAGCAGTACTTC
TRBD2	TRBV29-1	NA	TRBJ2-1	CSVRTSQDEQFF	TGCAGCGTCCGGACTAGCCAGGATGAGCAGTTCTTC
NA	TRBV6-5	NA	TRBJ1-1	CASSWTSNTEAFF	TGTGCCAGCAGTTGGACATCGAACACTGAAGCTTTCTTT
TRBD2	TRBV24-1	NA	TRBJ2-1	CATSYKREAVNEQFF	TGTGCCACCAGCTATAAGCGGGAGGCGGTCAATGAGCAGTTCTTC
TRBD2	TRBV24-1	NA	TRBJ2-5	CARMTSGLQETQYF	TGTGCCAGAATGACTAGCGGCCTCCAAGAGACCCAGTACTTC